The source of this T cell receptor (beta chain) is a study of blood T cell repertoires in COVID-19. Measured with immunoSEQ multiplex PCR; TCRdb has only the in-frame clones, and not every one. The table shows 200,000 to 250,000 clones, with 85% to 90% occurring only once. Germline CDR1 SNHLY, CDR2 FYNNEI. Between the trimmed V and J ends, which lost 3 bases and 5 bases, there was a span of 13 bases. This CDR3 is built from 15 residues. This receptor was identified in a woman in her fifties or sixties in a cohort exposed to, infected with or recovered from COVID-19 (not recorded which). The sample taken for sequencing was PBMCs or T cells enriched from blood (not recorded which). The chain couples TRBV2 to TRBJ1-4; TRBD1 might be the D (5 bases). CDR3 amino acids: CASSEGLAANEKLFF. The CDR3 coding sequence is TGTGCCAGCAGTGAGGGGCTGGCAGCGAATGAAAAACTGTTTTTT. Full variable domain (missing parts from reference TRBV2 and TRBJ1-4): EPEVTQTPSHQVTQMGQEVILRCVPISNHLYFYWYRQILGQKVEFLVSFYNNEISEKSEIFDDQFSVERPDGSNFTLKIRSTKLEDSAMYFCASSEGLAANEKLFFGSGTQLSVL.